This T cell receptor beta chain came from a study of cytomegalovirus exposure and HLA in healthy donors. General study points: High specificity and sensitivity for cytomegalovirus status were reported for the classifier.

The PCR employed 60 Vbeta primers together with 13 Jbeta primers. The protocol was immunoSEQ multiplex PCR, while the TCRdb copy is restricted to in-frame clones and leaves out a portion. The table lists under 150,000 clones, just under 85% of them singletons. Sampled while nominally healthy, donors likely had unrecorded immune exposures. Notes on this clone: Its antigen is not identified.

The receptor was derived from a man aged 25 to 40 in good health and CMV-seropositive. Specimen: PBMCs.

CDR3 protein: CASSASGGRSSYEQYF. The CDR3 DNA is TGTGCCAGCAGCGCTTCGGGGGGGCGGAGCTCCTACGAGCAGTACTTC. V and J are TRBV13 and TRBJ2-7; TRBD2 matches 8 bases. Trimming took 5 bases from V and 0 from J; bases not matched to a gene: 9. Germline CDR1 reads PRHDT; CDR2 reads FYEKMQ (reference sequence). CDR3 length: 16 residues. Combining the CDR3 with reference TRBV13 and TRBJ2-7 gives the whole variable domain AAGVIQSPRHLIKEKRETATLKCYPIPRHDTVYWYQQGPGQDPQFLISFYEKMQSDKGSIPDRFSAQQFSDYHSELNMSSLELGDSALYFCASSASGGRSSYEQYFGPGTRLTVT.